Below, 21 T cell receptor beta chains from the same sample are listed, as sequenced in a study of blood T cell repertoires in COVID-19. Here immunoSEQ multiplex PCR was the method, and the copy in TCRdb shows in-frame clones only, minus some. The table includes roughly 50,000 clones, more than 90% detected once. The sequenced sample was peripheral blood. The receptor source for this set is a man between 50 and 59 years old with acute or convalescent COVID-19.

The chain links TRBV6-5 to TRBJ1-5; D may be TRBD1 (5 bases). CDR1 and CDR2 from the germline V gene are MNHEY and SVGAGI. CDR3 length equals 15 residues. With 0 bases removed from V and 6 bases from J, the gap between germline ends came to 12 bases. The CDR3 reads CASSYSPGWGQPQHF. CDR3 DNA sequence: TGTGCCAGCAGTTACTCGCCAGGGTGGGGTCAGCCCCAGCATTTT.

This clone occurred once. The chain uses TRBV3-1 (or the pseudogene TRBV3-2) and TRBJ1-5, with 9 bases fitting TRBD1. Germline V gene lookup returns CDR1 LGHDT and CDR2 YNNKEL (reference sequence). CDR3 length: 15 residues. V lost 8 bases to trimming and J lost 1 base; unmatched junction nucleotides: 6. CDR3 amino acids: CASRPGTGSNQPQHF. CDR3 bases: TGTGCCAGCCGACCCGGGACAGGGAGCAATCAGCCCCAGCATTTT.

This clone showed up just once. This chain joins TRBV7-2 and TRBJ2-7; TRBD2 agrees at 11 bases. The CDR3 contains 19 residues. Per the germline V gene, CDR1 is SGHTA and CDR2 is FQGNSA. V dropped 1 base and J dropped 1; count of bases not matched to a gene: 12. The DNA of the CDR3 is TGTGCCAGCAGCTTAGGGGACAGACTAGCGGGGAGGGAATCCTACGAGCAGTACTTC. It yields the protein CASSLGDRLAGRESYEQYF. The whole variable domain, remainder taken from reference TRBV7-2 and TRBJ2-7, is GAGVSQSPSNKVTEKGKDVELRCDPISGHTALYWYRQSLGQGLEFLIYFQGNSAPDKSGLPSDRFSAERTGGSVSTLTIQRTQQEDSAVYLCASSLGDRLAGRESYEQYFGPGTRLTVT.

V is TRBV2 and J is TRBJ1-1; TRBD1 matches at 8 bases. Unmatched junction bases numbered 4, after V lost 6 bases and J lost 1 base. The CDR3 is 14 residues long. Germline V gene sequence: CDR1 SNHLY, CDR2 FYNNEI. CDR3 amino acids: CASRAGTGNTEAFF. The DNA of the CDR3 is TGTGCCAGCAGGGCCGGGACAGGGAACACTGAAGCTTTCTTT.

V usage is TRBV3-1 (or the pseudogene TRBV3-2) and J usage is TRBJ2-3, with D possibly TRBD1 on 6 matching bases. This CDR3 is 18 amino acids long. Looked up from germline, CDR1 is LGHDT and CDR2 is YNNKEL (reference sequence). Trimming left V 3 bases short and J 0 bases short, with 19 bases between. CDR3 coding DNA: TGTGCCAGCAGCCATTCGACTGACTACACAGGGAGCACAGATACGCAGTATTTT. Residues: CASSHSTDYTGSTDTQYF.

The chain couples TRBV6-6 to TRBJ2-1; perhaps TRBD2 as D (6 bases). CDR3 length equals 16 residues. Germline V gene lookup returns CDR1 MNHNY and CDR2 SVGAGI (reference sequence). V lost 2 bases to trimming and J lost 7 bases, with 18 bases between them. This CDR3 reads CASSYPRDLLGNEQFF. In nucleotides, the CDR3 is TGTGCCAGCAGTTACCCCAGGGACTTGTTGGGGAATGAGCAGTTCTTC.

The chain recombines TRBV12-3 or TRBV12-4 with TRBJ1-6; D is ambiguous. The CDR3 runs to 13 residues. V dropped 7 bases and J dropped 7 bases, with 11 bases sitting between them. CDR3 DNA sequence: TGTGCCAGCACCCTGTCGGGGAATTCACCCCTCCACTTT. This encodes CASTLSGNSPLHF.

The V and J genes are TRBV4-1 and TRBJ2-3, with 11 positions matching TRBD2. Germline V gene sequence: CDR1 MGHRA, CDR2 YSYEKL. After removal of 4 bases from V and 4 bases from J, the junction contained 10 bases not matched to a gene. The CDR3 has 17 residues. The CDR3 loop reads CASSLPGLAGGSDTQYF. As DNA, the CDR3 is TGCGCCAGCAGCCTCCCCGGGCTAGCGGGAGGTTCAGATACGCAGTATTTT.

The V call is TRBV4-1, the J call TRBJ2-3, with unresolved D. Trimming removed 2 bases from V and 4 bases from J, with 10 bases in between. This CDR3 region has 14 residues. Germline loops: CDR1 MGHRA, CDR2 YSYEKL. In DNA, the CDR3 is TGCGCCAGCAGCCAAAGCTACCCTGCAGATACGCAGTATTTT. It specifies CASSQSYPADTQYF.

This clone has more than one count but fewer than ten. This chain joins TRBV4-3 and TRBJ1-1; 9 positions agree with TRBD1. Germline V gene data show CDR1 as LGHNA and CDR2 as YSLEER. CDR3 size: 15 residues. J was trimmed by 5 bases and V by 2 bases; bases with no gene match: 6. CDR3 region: CASSQPGQGSTEAFF. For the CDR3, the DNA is TGCGCCAGCAGCCAACCGGGACAGGGATCGACTGAAGCTTTCTTT.

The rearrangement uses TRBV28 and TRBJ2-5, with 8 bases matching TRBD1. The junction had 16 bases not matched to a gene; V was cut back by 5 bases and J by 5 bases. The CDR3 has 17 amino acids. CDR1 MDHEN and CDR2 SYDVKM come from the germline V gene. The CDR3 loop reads CASSPPLGQGARETQYF. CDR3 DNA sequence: TGTGCCAGCAGTCCCCCACTGGGGCAGGGGGCGCGGGAGACCCAGTACTTC.

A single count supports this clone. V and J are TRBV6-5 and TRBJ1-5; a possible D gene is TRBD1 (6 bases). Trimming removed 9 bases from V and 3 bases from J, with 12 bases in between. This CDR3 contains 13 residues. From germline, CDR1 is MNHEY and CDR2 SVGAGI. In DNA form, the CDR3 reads TGTGCCAGTAAACAGGGTTACAATCAGCCCCAGCATTTT. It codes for CASKQGYNQPQHF.

The CDR3 nucleotides read TGTGCCAGTCGACAGGGGGCGGAGGAAAAACTGTTTTTT. Residues: CASRQGAEEKLFF. The J gene is TRBJ1-4, the V gene TRBV7-9, with 10 positions matching TRBD1. Trimming at V came to 9 bases and at J to 8 bases, leaving 6 bases not matched to a gene. Per germline, CDR1 SEHNR and CDR2 FQNEAQ (reference sequence). The CDR3 runs to 13 residues.

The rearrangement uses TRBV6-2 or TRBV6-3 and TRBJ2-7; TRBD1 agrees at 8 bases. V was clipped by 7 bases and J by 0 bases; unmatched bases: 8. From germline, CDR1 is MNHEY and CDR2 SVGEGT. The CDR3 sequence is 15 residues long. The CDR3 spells CASTPGGTGSYEQYF. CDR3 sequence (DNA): TGTGCCAGCACCCCAGGGGGGACAGGCTCCTACGAGCAGTACTTC.

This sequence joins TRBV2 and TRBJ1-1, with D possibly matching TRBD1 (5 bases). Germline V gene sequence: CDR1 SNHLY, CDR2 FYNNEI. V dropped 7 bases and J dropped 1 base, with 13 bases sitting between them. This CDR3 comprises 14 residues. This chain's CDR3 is CASNFKGKNTEAFF. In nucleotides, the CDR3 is TGTGCCAGCAATTTTAAGGGGAAGAACACTGAAGCTTTCTTT. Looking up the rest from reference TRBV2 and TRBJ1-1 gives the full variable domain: EPEVTQTPSHQVTQMGQEVILRCVPISNHLYFYWYRQILGQKVEFLVSFYNNEISEKSEIFDDQFSVERPDGSNFTLKIRSTKLEDSAMYFCASNFKGKNTEAFFGQGTRLTVV.

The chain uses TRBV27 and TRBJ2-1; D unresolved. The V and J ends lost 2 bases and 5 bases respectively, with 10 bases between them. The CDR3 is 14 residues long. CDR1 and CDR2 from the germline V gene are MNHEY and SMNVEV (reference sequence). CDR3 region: CASSLTRLNNEQFF. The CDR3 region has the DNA TGTGCCAGCAGTTTAACGCGGCTGAACAATGAGCAGTTCTTC.

The DNA for the CDR3 is TGTGCCACCAGTGATGCCCGAGTCCCTTACAATGAGCAGTTCTTC. Its translation is CATSDARVPYNEQFF. V gene TRBV24-1 combines with J gene TRBJ2-1, with no clear D. The CDR3 covers 15 residues. V lost 3 bases and J 4 bases, leaving 12 bases between the germline ends. Germline CDR1 KGHDR, CDR2 SFDVKD.

This CDR3 is CASTPPGRTDTQYF. The CDR3 DNA sequence: TGTGCCAGTACCCCACCGGGAAGGACAGATACGCAGTATTTT. This sequence joins TRBV19 and TRBJ2-3, with D tentatively TRBD2 (5 bases). The CDR3 has 14 amino acids. The germline V gene encodes CDR1 LNHDA and CDR2 SQIVND (reference sequence). Trimming took off 7 bases at V and 3 bases at J, with 14 bases between the two ends.

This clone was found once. The CDR3 DNA reads as TGCGCCACCGGACAGGGGACCTCCAACTATGGCTACACCTTC. Translating gives CATGQGTSNYGYTF. The rearrangement uses TRBV4-1 and TRBJ1-2; TRBD1 matches 9 bases. This CDR3 contains 14 residues. Looked up from germline, CDR1 is MGHRA and CDR2 is YSYEKL. Losses at the gene ends were 10 bases for V and 2 bases for J; bases not matched to a gene: 8.

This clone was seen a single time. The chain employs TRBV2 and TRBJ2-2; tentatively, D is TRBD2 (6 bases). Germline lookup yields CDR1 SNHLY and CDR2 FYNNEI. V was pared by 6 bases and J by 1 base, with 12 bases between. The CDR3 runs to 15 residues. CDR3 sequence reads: CASRSWTKNTGELFF. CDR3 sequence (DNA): TGTGCCAGCAGGTCCTGGACTAAGAACACCGGGGAGCTGTTTTTT.

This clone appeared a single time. CDR3 sequence reads: CATIDRPSGGQGQLFF. For the CDR3, the DNA is TGTGCCACCATAGATAGACCGTCTGGCGGACAAGGGCAACTGTTTTTT. The J gene is TRBJ1-4, the V gene TRBV27; tentatively, D is TRBD1 (5 bases). The V and J ends lost 10 bases and 12 bases respectively, with 30 bases between them. This CDR3 region has 16 residues. Germline assignment: CDR1 MNHEY and CDR2 SMNVEV (reference sequence).